This is a list of T cell receptor beta chains from one sample in a study of cytomegalovirus exposure and HLA in healthy donors. Generated by immunoSEQ multiplex PCR, the TCRdb table keeps only in-frame clones and is missing some. There are approximately 95,000 clones in the sample; more than 70% occur only once, and over 9.5% lies in the top ten. Specimen: PBMCs. The origin of the receptors is a man aged 18 to 35 in good health and CMV-seropositive. Both conserved end residues are part of each CDR3. D genes are given only for firm matches. Size values are once, few and many counts, or a class for expanded clones, and some rows have none.

>.|TRBV7-8|TRBJ1-1|TRBD1
CASSLGQGANTEAFF
TGTGCCAGCAGCCTAGGACAGGGGGCGAACACTGAAGCTTTCTTT
>.|TRBV19|TRBJ2-7|TRBD1
CASEGGTGSSYEQYF
TGTGCCAGTGAGGGGGGGACAGGGAGCTCCTACGAGCAGTACTTC
>.|TRBV29-1|TRBJ2-7|TRBD1
CSVDVGQAETYEQYF
TGCAGCGTTGATGTCGGACAGGCCGAAACCTACGAGCAGTACTTC
>.|TRBV28|TRBJ2-5|TRBD1
CASSLGQGRRETQYF
TGTGCCAGCAGTTTGGGACAGGGGAGAAGAGAGACCCAGTACTTC
>.|TRBV5-1|TRBJ1-3|.
CASSYATSVGSGNTIYF
TGCGCCAGCAGCTACGCCACGTCCGTCGGCTCTGGAAACACCATATATTTT
>.|TRBV7-9|TRBJ2-2|.
CASSQIQRAFTGELFF
TGTGCCAGCAGCCAGATCCAGCGGGCCTTCACCGGGGAGCTGTTTTTT
>.|TRBV12-2|TRBJ2-7|.
CASRLRGDSSYEQYF
TGTGCAAGTCGCTTAAGGGGGGACAGCTCCTACGAGCAGTACTTC
>.|TRBV28|TRBJ1-1|.
CASSFGTAEAFF
TGTGCCAGCAGTTTTGGCACAGCTGAAGCTTTCTTT
>.|TRBV4-1|TRBJ2-3|TRBD2
CASSQSGTIEDTQYF
TGCGCCAGCAGCCAGAGCGGGACTATTGAAGATACGCAGTATTTT
>few|TRBV6-1|TRBJ1-6|TRBD1
CASRYRGGNSPLHF
TGTGCCAGCAGATACAGGGGAGGCAATTCACCCCTCCACTTT
>once|TRBV6-1|TRBJ1-6|TRBD1
CASSPGTDNSPLHF
TGTGCCAGCAGCCCCGGGACAGATAATTCACCCCTCCACTTT
>.|TRBV5-6|TRBJ2-1|TRBD2
CASSTGLKRGASYNEQFF
TGTGCCAGCAGCACCGGGCTCAAGCGGGGGGCCTCCTACAATGAGCAGTTCTTC
>.|TRBV7-2|TRBJ1-2|TRBD1
CASSSGQGIGYTF
TGTGCCAGCAGCTCGGGACAGGGGATTGGCTACACCTTC
>.|TRBV6-1|TRBJ2-7|TRBD1
CASRVRGQGYYEQYF
TGTGCCAGCCGAGTTCGTGGACAGGGTTACTACGAGCAGTACTTC
>.|TRBV19|TRBJ1-1|.
CATSVGLNTEAFF
TGTGCCACCTCGGTCGGGTTGAACACTGAAGCTTTCTTT
>.|TRBV25-1|TRBJ1-5|TRBD1
CASSAGTGGPQPQHF
TGTGCCAGCAGTGCCGGGACAGGGGGACCTCAGCCCCAGCATTTT
>.|TRBV7-8|TRBJ2-7|TRBD2
CASSLGGGTYEQYF
TGTGCCAGCAGCTTAGGCGGGGGAACCTACGAGCAGTACTTC
>.|TRBV7-9|TRBJ2-3|.
CASSSGTSTQYF
TGTGCCAGCAGCTCCGGGACAAGTACGCAGTATTTT
>.|TRBV7-9|TRBJ2-7|TRBD2
CASSHRPTSGTYEQYF
TGTGCCAGCAGCCACAGGCCAACTAGCGGGACCTACGAGCAGTACTTC
>few|TRBV2|TRBJ1-6|.
CASRRDNSPLHF
TGTGCCAGCAGGCGGGATAATTCACCCCTCCACTTT
>.|TRBV27|TRBJ1-2|TRBD1
CASSLKWTGSNYGYTF
TGTGCCAGCAGTTTAAAATGGACAGGGTCTAACTATGGCTACACCTTC
>few|TRBV6-5|TRBJ1-4|.
CASSLDGTTNEKLFF
TGTGCCAGCAGTCTGGACGGGACAACTAATGAAAAACTGTTTTTT
>.|TRBV6-1|TRBJ2-7|.
CASVRHVYEQYF
TGTGCCAGCGTCCGACATGTATACGAGCAGTACTTC
>once|TRBV7-3|TRBJ1-1|.
CASSPQGSGTEAFF
TGTGCCAGCAGTCCGCAGGGGTCGGGCACTGAAGCTTTCTTT
>.|TRBV28|TRBJ2-1|.
CASSVDRREQFF
TGTGCCAGCAGTGTGGACAGACGGGAGCAGTTCTTC
>.|TRBV28|TRBJ1-1|.
CASSFRVDTEAFF
TGTGCCAGCAGTTTTCGGGTGGACACTGAAGCTTTCTTT
>.|TRBV15|TRBJ1-6|.
CATSGQFITDNSPLHF
TGTGCCACCTCCGGACAATTTATTACGGATAATTCACCCCTCCACTTT
>.|TRBV10-3|TRBJ1-5|TRBD1
CAISGRGYSNQPQHF
TGTGCCATCAGCGGCAGGGGGTATAGCAATCAGCCCCAGCATTTT
>.|TRBV19|TRBJ2-3|TRBD2
CASSPGLAGTTDTQYF
TGTGCCAGTAGTCCGGGACTAGCGGGGACCACAGATACGCAGTATTTT
>.|TRBV5-4|TRBJ2-5|TRBD2
CASSLAVLAGGKETQYF
TGTGCCAGCAGCTTGGCCGTCCTAGCGGGGGGGAAAGAGACCCAGTACTTC
>.|TRBV19|TRBJ2-2|TRBD1
CASSPRQGVSTGELFF
TGTGCCAGTAGTCCCCGACAGGGGGTTAGCACCGGGGAGCTGTTTTTT
>.|TRBV27|TRBJ2-7|TRBD2
CASSLGGGGNEQYF
TGTGCCAGCAGTTTGGGGGGGGGAGGGAACGAGCAGTACTTC
>.|TRBV29-1|TRBJ1-2|.
CSVEDRYGYTF
TGCAGCGTTGAAGATCGCTATGGCTACACCTTC
>once|TRBV6-1|TRBJ2-2|.
CASSGLGELFF
TGTGCCAGCAGTGGGCTCGGGGAGCTGTTTTTT
>.|TRBV2|TRBJ2-7|.
CASSNPARRGYEQYF
TGTGCCAGCAGCAACCCGGCGCGGCGAGGCTACGAGCAGTACTTC
>.|TRBV4-1|TRBJ2-3|TRBD2
CASSPSAGGTDTQYF
TGCGCCAGCAGCCCCTCAGCGGGGGGCACAGATACGCAGTATTTT
>.|TRBV9|TRBJ2-7|.
CATSRRAEDEQYF
TGTGCCACCTCAAGGCGGGCTGAGGACGAGCAGTACTTC
>.|TRBV5-1|TRBJ1-1|TRBD1
CASSLGAGQGQEAFF
TGCGCCAGCAGCTTGGGTGCCGGACAGGGACAAGAAGCTTTCTTT
>few|TRBV7-2|TRBJ2-1|TRBD1
CATHPGTGAYNEQFF
TGTGCCACCCACCCAGGGACAGGGGCTTACAATGAGCAGTTCTTC
>.|TRBV19|TRBJ2-5|TRBD2
CASSTPGLAGGSETQYF
TGTGCCAGTAGCACACCGGGACTAGCGGGGGGTTCGGAGACCCAGTACTTC
>.|TRBV10-3|TRBJ1-2|TRBD1
CAISSRQGAGGYTF
TGTGCCATCAGTTCTCGACAGGGGGCGGGAGGCTACACCTTC
>.|TRBV27|TRBJ2-7|TRBD1
CASSYRGATYEQYF
TGTGCCAGCAGTTACAGGGGCGCTACCTACGAGCAGTACTTC
>.|TRBV27|TRBJ2-7|TRBD1
CASGDRIYEQYF
TGTGCCAGTGGGGACAGAATTTACGAGCAGTACTTC
>.|TRBV7-8|TRBJ1-2|.
CASSLEGKGYGYTF
TGTGCCAGCAGCTTGGAGGGAAAGGGCTATGGCTACACCTTC
>.|TRBV5-4|TRBJ2-3|TRBD1
CASRTGTGTDTQYF
TGTGCCAGCAGAACCGGGACAGGGACAGATACGCAGTATTTT